This T cell receptor (beta chain) stems from a study of T-cell memory formation after mild COVID-19. General study results and limits: That cross-reactive memory joined was suggested by some responding clones appearing in pre-infection memory.

A single record per CDR3 protein comes from TCRdb applying MiXCR to the 5' RACE reads. The sample lists about 55,000 distinct CDR3 sequences; over 7.5% were seen once. The CDR3 length is 16 residues. Per the germline V gene, CDR1 is SGDLS and CDR2 is YYNGEE. V lost 1 base, J lost 2 bases, and 14 bases lay in between. Points on this clonotype: Its antigen is as yet unknown.

The source is a man between 18 and 29 years old who had mild COVID-19 (a few samples of this study predate the infection). Cell type and time point are not known. The sequenced sample consisted of PBMCs or a T cell subset sorted from them (not recorded which). The chain couples TRBV9 to TRBJ2-3, with no clear D. The DNA for the CDR3 is TGTGCCAGCAGCGTACAGCACAGATCCGCCACAGATACGCAGTATTTT. It specifies CASSVQHRSATDTQYF.